This T cell receptor (beta chain) was recovered during a study of beta chain features in type 1 diabetes. Isolated RNA was reverse transcribed in full, so expressed TCRB transcripts were sequenced. TCRdb keeps only in-frame clones here, not all; method: immunoSEQ multiplex PCR. This sample has 250,000 to 300,000 clones; less than 30% occur once, and the top ten carry around 0.013%. V shed 3 bases and J shed 9 bases, with 14 bases lying between them. The CDR3 spans 13 residues. Germline CDR1 KGHSY, CDR2 FQNENV. Whole-study findings and limits: All four CD4+ subsets from Type 1 diabetes patients carried moderately but significantly shorter TCRB CDR3s.

About this clone itself: No antigen is known for it.

Blood was drawn once from each donor into heparinised tubes. The draws averaged roughly 120 mL. Sequencing was carried out using naive CD4+ T cells from blood. The V gene is TRBV16, the J gene TRBJ2-5, with D possibly matching TRBD2 (6 bases). The receptor was derived from a woman aged 30 to 39 with type 1 diabetes. CDR3 in amino acids: CASSQRREAPQYF. CDR3 sequence (DNA): TGTGCCAGCAGCCAGAGGAGGGAGGCCCCCCAGTACTTC.